These 19 T cell receptor beta chains share one sample of origin, sequenced in a study of blood T cell repertoires in COVID-19. Using immunoSEQ multiplex PCR, the repertoire was profiled, and TCRdb retains in-frame clones only, with some absent. The sample lists roughly 280,000 clones, roughly 90% occurring once. Specimen: peripheral blood. The receptor set was obtained from a man aged 50-59 years with acute or convalescent COVID-19.

The chain couples TRBV11-3 to TRBJ2-1; no firm D call. The V gene's germline CDR1 is SGHNT and CDR2 YENEEA. Trimming left V 0 bases short and J 9 bases short, with 15 bases between. CDR3 length equals 15 residues. The DNA of the CDR3 is TGTGCCAGCAGCTTAGATTCCCTGACGAGGAGTGAGCAGTTCTTC. Translating it yields CASSLDSLTRSEQFF.

In DNA form, the CDR3 reads TGCGCCAGCAGCCCGGGACTAGCGGGTGGGGAGACCCAGTACTTC. Amino acid sequence: CASSPGLAGGETQYF. V is TRBV4-1 and J is TRBJ2-5, with TRBD2 matching 12 bases. Per the germline V gene, CDR1 is MGHRA and CDR2 is YSYEKL. This CDR3 is built from 15 residues. V gave up 4 bases and J gave up 5 bases; unmatched junction bases: 5.

The rearrangement joins TRBV7-9 to TRBJ2-5; a possible D gene is TRBD2 (5 bases). The CDR3 is made up of 15 amino acids. With 2 bases removed from V and 2 bases from J, the gap between germline ends came to 12 bases. The germline CDR1 and CDR2 sequences are SEHNR and FQNEAQ (reference sequence). In DNA form, the CDR3 reads TGTGCCAGCAGCTTAAGGCTAGCAGATCAAGAGACCCAGTACTTC. It yields the protein CASSLRLADQETQYF.

CDR3 region: CAWARTGGFNGELFF. The CDR3 region has the DNA TGTGCCTGGGCTCGGACAGGGGGCTTTAACGGGGAGCTGTTTTTT. The V gene is TRBV30, the J gene TRBJ2-2; 11 bases are a match to TRBD1. Germline V gene data show CDR1 as GTSNPN and CDR2 as SVGIG (reference sequence). Trimming removed 5 bases from V and 7 bases from J; junction bases left unmatched: 9. The CDR3 sequence is 15 residues long.

The J gene is TRBJ1-1, the V gene TRBV6-4; the D is unclear. V was trimmed by 3 bases and J by 0 bases, leaving 5 bases between them. The CDR3 totals 13 residues. Germline V CDR1 and CDR2: MRHNA, SNTAGT. The CDR3 nucleotides are TGTGCCAGCAGTGAACAGCTGAACACTGAAGCTTTCTTT. Translation: CASSEQLNTEAFF.

The CDR3 region has the DNA TGTGCCTGGAGCCCGTCGTTTAATCAGCCCCAGCATTTT. It translates to CAWSPSFNQPQHF. The J gene is TRBJ1-5, the V gene TRBV30, with D hard to call. The germline V gene has CDR1 GTSNPN and CDR2 SVGIG (reference sequence). Trimming shortened V by 3 bases and J by 4 bases, and 10 bases separated the two germline ends. CDR3 size: 13 residues.

The rearrangement uses TRBV15 and TRBJ1-5; no firm D call. In germline, CDR1 is LNHNV, CDR2 YYDKDF (reference sequence). This CDR3 comprises 15 residues. The V and J ends lost 0 bases and 2 bases respectively, with 8 bases between them. The CDR3 sequence is CATSRDLSGNQPQHF. CDR3 DNA sequence: TGTGCCACCAGCAGAGATCTAAGTGGCAATCAGCCCCAGCATTTT.

The rearrangement links TRBV3-1 (or the pseudogene TRBV3-2) to TRBJ1-1; tentative D call: TRBD1 (6 bases). Germline CDR1 LGHDT, CDR2 YNNKEL (reference sequence). The CDR3 extends over 15 amino acids. V lost 4 bases, J lost 0 bases, and 12 bases lay in between. CDR3 DNA: TGTGCCAGCAGCCTGAGGGGGTCTTTGAACACTGAAGCTTTCTTT. Translating gives CASSLRGSLNTEAFF.

This chain joins TRBV9 and TRBJ2-3; D uncertain. Deletions cut 0 bases from V and 6 bases from J, with 8 bases between. Germline values: CDR1 SGDLS, CDR2 YYNGEE. The CDR3 length is 13 residues. The CDR3, as DNA: TGTGCCAGCAGCGTAGCCCTCGCGGATACGCAGTATTTT. This codes for CASSVALADTQYF.

The genes are TRBV6-5 and TRBJ1-3; no definite D call. CDR1 MNHEY and CDR2 SVGAGI come from the germline V gene. Trimming removed 11 bases from V and 2 bases from J, with 13 bases in between. This CDR3 has 13 amino acids. CDR3 residues: CAGKPGPGNTIYF. For the CDR3, the DNA is TGTGCCGGTAAACCAGGCCCTGGAAACACCATATATTTT.

This CDR3 reads CASSRDRGRTGELFF. In nucleotides, the CDR3 is TGTGCCAGCAGCCGGGACAGGGGAAGGACCGGGGAGCTGTTTTTT. The J gene is TRBJ2-2, the V gene TRBV7-6, with TRBD1 matching 10 bases. J was trimmed by 5 bases and V by 5 bases; bases with no gene match: 5. CDR3 length equals 15 residues. In germline, CDR1 is SGHVS, CDR2 FNYEAQ.

V is TRBV18 and J is TRBJ1-5; 7 nucleotides agree with TRBD1. Germline V lookup: CDR1 KGHSH, CDR2 LQKENI. The junction had 3 bases not matched to a gene; V was cut back by 3 bases and J by 7 bases. The CDR3 sequence is 13 residues long. The CDR3, as DNA: TGTGCCAGCTCACCCAGACAGGGACAGCCCCAGCATTTT. Its translation is CASSPRQGQPQHF.

This chain links TRBV10-1 with TRBJ2-2; no reliable D call. Per the germline V gene, CDR1 is WNHNN and CDR2 is SYGVQD (reference sequence). Trimming took 4 bases from V and 5 from J, leaving 8 bases between them. The CDR3 is made up of 13 amino acids. DNA of the CDR3: TGCGCCAGCAGTGTAAAAGCGACCGGGGAGCTGTTTTTT. It is translated as CASSVKATGELFF.

This chain joins TRBV19 and TRBJ2-1; the match to TRBD1 covers 9 bases. The CDR3 consists of 20 residues. Germline V gives CDR1 LNHDA, CDR2 SQIVND (reference sequence). J lost 3 bases, V lost 4 bases, and 19 bases had no gene match. CDR3 amino acids: CASSTPTGGDMVPDYNEQFF. Written as DNA, the CDR3 is TGTGCCAGTAGTACACCGACAGGGGGGGATATGGTGCCAGACTACAATGAGCAGTTCTTC. The complete variable domain, with remaining parts taken from reference TRBV19 and TRBJ2-1, reads DGGITQSPKYLFRKEGQNVTLSCEQNLNHDAMYWYRQDPGQGLRLIYYSQIVNDFQKGDIAEGYSVSREKKESFPLTVTSAQKNPTAFYLCASSTPTGGDMVPDYNEQFFGPGTRLTVL.

The chain employs TRBV4-1 and TRBJ2-1, with D possibly being TRBD2 (5 bases). Germline V gives CDR1 MGHRA, CDR2 YSYEKL. CDR3 length equals 15 residues. V was shortened by 3 bases and J by 6 bases, with 15 bases between the two germline ends. CDR3 sequence: CASSQAALGINEQFF. CDR3 nucleotide sequence: TGCGCCAGCAGCCAGGCCGCACTAGGGATCAATGAGCAGTTCTTC.

V gene TRBV9 combines with J gene TRBJ2-1; no reliable D call. Trimming stripped 4 bases from V and 0 bases from J, with 5 bases between. The CDR3 extends over 13 amino acids. Germline V gene lookup returns CDR1 SGDLS and CDR2 YYNGEE. For the CDR3, the DNA is TGTGCCAGCAGCCCCTCCTCCTACAATGAGCAGTTCTTC. This sequence encodes CASSPSSYNEQFF.

This chain uses TRBV7-2 with TRBJ2-3, with a tentative D call TRBD2 (6 bases). The germline CDR1 and CDR2 sequences are SGHTA and FQGNSA. The CDR3 has 17 residues. V dropped 5 bases and J dropped 2 bases, with 20 bases sitting between them. CDR3 nucleotides: TGTGCCAGCAGCGTGTCGGGACTCGAAATATACACAGATACGCAGTATTTT. It is translated as CASSVSGLEIYTDTQYF.

The genes are TRBV6-6 and TRBJ2-7; 7 positions agree with TRBD1. The CDR3 contains 15 residues. V dropped 0 bases and J dropped 6; count of bases not matched to a gene: 8. CDR1 MNHNY and CDR2 SVGAGI come from the germline V gene (reference sequence). CDR3 in DNA: TGTGCCAGCAGTTACTCTAAGTCAGGGGGAATCGAGCAGTACTTC. Translation: CASSYSKSGGIEQYF.

The chain employs TRBV11-2 and TRBJ1-2, with 7 bases identical to TRBD1. J was trimmed by 8 bases and V by 5 bases; bases with no gene match: 14. Germline values: CDR1 SGHAT, CDR2 FQNNGV. This CDR3 contains 15 residues. The CDR3 sequence is CASSPKGVGTEGYTF. Written as DNA, the CDR3 is TGTGCCAGCAGCCCCAAAGGGGTTGGGACAGAGGGCTACACCTTC.